Listed here are 18 T cell receptor beta chains from one sample, sequenced in a study of T-cell memory formation after mild COVID-19. TCRdb processed the 5' RACE reads anew with MiXCR; each CDR3 protein has one entry. This table has about 240,000 distinct CDR3 sequences, roughly a tenth appearing once. Sequenced: PBMCs or a T cell subset sorted from them (not recorded which). The receptors stem from a man between 18 and 29 years old who had mild COVID-19 (a few samples of this study predate the infection). Cell type and time point are not known.

The J gene is TRBJ2-2, the V gene TRBV5-1, with D unclear. V was cut by 3 bases and J by 6 bases, with 6 bases left in between. Germline values: CDR1 SGHRS, CDR2 YFSETQ. This CDR3 spans 12 amino acids. The CDR3 region has the DNA TGCGCCAGCAGCTGGGTTTCCGGGGAGCTGTTTTTT. It specifies CASSWVSGELFF.

V usage is TRBV6-5 and J usage is TRBJ2-4; TRBD1 is a possible D gene (7 bases). Germline V gene data show CDR1 as MNHEY and CDR2 as SVGAGI. V gave up 5 bases and J gave up 1 base, with 15 bases separating them. The CDR3 length is 16 residues. The CDR3 region has the DNA TGTGCCAGCAGTCGTTCGACAGGGAGGGCCAAAAACATTCAGTACTTC. Protein sequence: CASSRSTGRAKNIQYF.

The chain has TRBV10-3 and TRBJ2-7; possibly TRBD1 for D (6 bases). CDR1 and CDR2 (germline): ENHRY, SYGVKD. This CDR3 has 13 amino acids. Trimming cost V 2 bases and J 5 bases, with 10 bases left between them. The CDR3 nucleotides read TGTGCCATCAGTGAGGGCAGGGGCCACGAGCAGTACGTC. Translating it yields CAISEGRGHEQYV.

This rearrangement joins TRBV28 to TRBJ2-7; 14 positions match TRBD2. Germline values: CDR1 MDHEN, CDR2 SYDVKM. This CDR3 is 14 amino acids long. With 6 bases clipped from V and 7 bases from J, the junction kept 5 bases outside the gene matches. CDR3 residues: CASRRTSGGLEQYV. The DNA of the CDR3 is TGTGCCAGCAGGCGGACTAGCGGGGGGCTGGAGCAGTACGTC.

The rearrangement joins TRBV7-2 to TRBJ2-4, with 8 bases identical to TRBD1. Germline CDR1 SGHTA, CDR2 FQGNSA. The CDR3 loop spans 13 amino acids. Germline trimming cut 5 bases from V and 14 bases from J; bases unmatched to any gene: 11. CDR3 residues: CASSLWTGTSEYF. The CDR3 region has the DNA TGTGCCAGCAGCCTGTGGACAGGGACCTCGGAGTACTTC.

This clonotype was observed a handful of times. The chain uses TRBV4-2 and TRBJ1-6, with a weak D call TRBD1 (5 bases). The germline V gene encodes CDR1 LGHNA and CDR2 YNFKEQ. The V end lost 3 bases, the J end lost 5 bases, and 32 bases lay between the germline ends. CDR3 size: 22 residues. CDR3 DNA: TGTGCCAGCAGCCACAATGTGGGTGCGAGGCCGCATCAGACGACAGATAATTCACCCCTCCACTTT. It yields the protein CASSHNVGARPHQTTDNSPLHF.

This clonotype was counted between two and nine times. The V call is TRBV15, the J call TRBJ2-3; the match to TRBD2 covers 9 bases. The CDR3 loop spans 14 amino acids. V lost 5 bases to trimming and J lost 4 bases; unmatched junction nucleotides: 4. Germline CDR1 reads LNHNV; CDR2 reads YYDKDF (reference sequence). The CDR3 loop reads CATSRGGASDTQYF. The CDR3 DNA follows: TGTGCCACCAGCCGCGGGGGGGCCTCAGATACGCAGTATTTT.

The chain is built from TRBV20-1 and TRBJ1-2; 7 bases align to TRBD1. The CDR3 length is 13 residues. V gave up 7 bases and J gave up 5 bases; unmatched junction bases: 10. Germline-derived CDR1 and CDR2 are DFQATT and SNEGSKA (reference sequence). The CDR3 sequence is CSGQGTDPYGYTF. In DNA form, the CDR3 reads TGCAGTGGACAGGGTACTGATCCTTATGGCTACACCTTC.

This chain joins TRBV18 and TRBJ2-1; maybe TRBD2 (5 bases). Germline CDR1 KGHSH, CDR2 LQKENI. This CDR3 is 15 amino acids long. The ends were cut back, 4 bases at V and 3 bases at J, with 13 bases in the middle. In DNA form, the CDR3 reads TGTGCCAGCTCACAGAGGGCGGAGGACTACAATGAGCAGTTCTTC. Translated: CASSQRAEDYNEQFF.

This clonotype was counted a few times. CDR3 in DNA: TGCGCCAGCAGCTTCGCGGGGAGCGCCGAGACCCAGTACTTC. Translated, it gives CASSFAGSAETQYF. The chain couples TRBV5-1 to TRBJ2-5; weak D call: TRBD2 (6 bases). The germline V and J ends were trimmed by 2 bases and 5 bases, with 13 bases remaining between them. In germline, CDR1 is SGHRS, CDR2 YFSETQ. The CDR3 extends over 14 amino acids.

In its sample, this clonotype was seen a few times. This chain uses TRBV6-1 with TRBJ2-7, with a weak D call TRBD1 (6 bases). The CDR3 is made up of 13 amino acids. V shed 3 bases and J shed 2 bases, with 8 bases lying between them. The germline V gene has CDR1 MNHNS and CDR2 SASEGT. CDR3 in DNA: TGTGCCAGCAGTGACAGGGGAGCCTACGAGCAGTACTTC. Its translation: CASSDRGAYEQYF.

This clonotype was recorded a few times. The rearrangement links TRBV20-1 to TRBJ2-1; no definite D call. V gave up 0 bases and J gave up 7 bases, with 7 bases separating them. There are 12 residues in the CDR3. Germline V CDR1 and CDR2: DFQATT, SNEGSKA (reference sequence). The DNA of the CDR3 is TGCAGTGCTAGAGATGGCTGGAATGAGCAGTTCTTC. Its protein is CSARDGWNEQFF.

This clonotype was observed a single time. The genes are TRBV7-9 and TRBJ2-1; tentatively, D is TRBD2 (5 bases). This CDR3 has 14 residues. V lost 1 base and J 6 bases, leaving 10 bases between the germline ends. Germline V gene lookup returns CDR1 SEHNR and CDR2 FQNEAQ (reference sequence). CDR3 bases: TGTGCCAGCAGCTTAGTGGGCGGGCGCAATGAGCAGTTCTTC. Translated, it gives CASSLVGGRNEQFF. The full variable domain, completed using reference TRBV7-9 and TRBJ2-1, is DTGVSQNPRHKITKRGQNVTFRCDPISEHNRLYWYRQTLGQGPEFLTYFQNEAQLEKSRLLSDRFSAERPKGSFSTLEIQRTEQGDSAMYLCASSLVGGRNEQFFGPGTRLTVL.

This rearrangement joins TRBV6-1 to TRBJ2-7, with TRBD2 matching 8 bases. The V gene's germline CDR1 is MNHNS and CDR2 SASEGT. The junction had 4 bases not matched to a gene; V was cut back by 6 bases and J by 3 bases. The CDR3 is 13 residues long. The CDR3 reads CASRRGALYEQYV. The CDR3 DNA is TGTGCCAGCAGGCGGGGGGCCCTCTACGAGCAGTACGTC.

V usage is TRBV6-5 and J usage is TRBJ2-5, with D hard to call. CDR3 length: 16 amino acids. Germline V gene lookup returns CDR1 MNHEY and CDR2 SVGAGI. The V gene lost 4 bases and the J gene lost 5 bases, with 20 bases spanning the gap. CDR3 sequence: CASSSRTGIGSETQYF. The CDR3 coding sequence is TGTGCCAGCAGTTCCCGGACGGGCATCGGCTCGGAGACCCAGTACTTC.

This clonotype was recorded a few times. This chain joins TRBV4-3 and TRBJ1-1; TRBD1 might be the D (5 bases). The V end lost 0 bases, the J end lost 7 bases, and 18 bases lay between the germline ends. Germline assignment: CDR1 LGHNA and CDR2 YSLEER. There are 16 residues in the CDR3. CDR3 sequence (DNA): TGCGCCAGCAGCCAAGATGGCCCCGGGGGAGTCGGTGAAGCTTTCTTT. Its translation: CASSQDGPGGVGEAFF.

This clonotype turned up a few times. The chain joins TRBV19 to TRBJ2-3, with TRBD1 matching over 7 bases. V was pared by 10 bases and J by 4 bases, with 14 bases of the junction left unmatched. The CDR3 is 15 residues long. Germline CDR1 reads LNHDA; CDR2 reads SQIVND (reference sequence). CDR3 DNA sequence: TGTGCCATCCCCCCCCTGATGACAGGGTCAGATACGCAGTATTTT. It encodes CAIPPLMTGSDTQYF.

V is TRBV5-1 and J is TRBJ1-2; D might be TRBD1 (5 bases). The CDR3 has 14 residues. With 3 bases removed from V and 4 bases from J, the gap between germline ends came to 13 bases. Germline V CDR1 and CDR2: SGHRS, YFSETQ. The chain's CDR3 is CASSSEGSLYGYTF. Here the CDR3 DNA reads TGCGCCAGCAGCTCGGAGGGGTCCCTCTATGGCTACACCTTC.